The 31 T cell receptor beta chains presented below share a single source sample, sequenced in a study of shared clonotypes between healthy human individuals. The assay was immunoSEQ multiplex PCR, and TCRdb's table has in-frame clones only and misses some. The sample carries 560,000 or so clones, roughly 96% recorded once. Naive CD8 isolation took CD45RO-negative cells positively selected for CCR7 and excluded terminally differentiated effector memory CD45RA+ cells. Sequenced sample: naive CD8+ T cells sorted from blood. The receptors were gathered from a woman younger than 45 in good health.

The chain links TRBV19 to TRBJ2-5; D possibly corresponds to TRBD2 (6 bases). This CDR3 comprises 15 residues. CDR1 is LNHDA, CDR2 SQIVND, per germline (reference sequence). V was clipped by 4 bases and J by 0 bases, with 12 bases between them. The CDR3 DNA reads as TGTGCCAGTAGTACGGGACTCTTGTACCAAGAGACCCAGTACTTC. Translating it yields CASSTGLLYQETQYF.

This chain joins TRBV27 and TRBJ2-7, with TRBD2 matching over 11 bases. J lost 7 bases, V lost 5 bases, and 10 bases had no gene match. The germline gives CDR1 MNHEY, CDR2 SMNVEV (reference sequence). CDR3 length: 15 amino acids. CDR3 in DNA: TGTGCCAGCAGTGACCGACTAGCGGGATCGTGGGAGCAGTACTTC. Translating it yields CASSDRLAGSWEQYF.

This chain connects TRBV7-9 to TRBJ2-1, with TRBD2 matching 16 bases. Trimming took 6 bases from V and 8 from J; bases not matched to a gene: 4. This CDR3 region has 15 residues. The germline V gene encodes CDR1 SEHNR and CDR2 FQNEAQ (reference sequence). The CDR3 sequence is CASRGTSGRAYEQFF. In DNA, the CDR3 is TGTGCCAGCAGGGGGACTAGCGGGAGGGCCTATGAGCAGTTCTTC.

This clone was seen a single time. V usage is TRBV7-9 and J usage is TRBJ2-1; 10 bases are shared with TRBD2. The CDR3 sequence is 16 residues long. Germline values: CDR1 SEHNR, CDR2 FQNEAQ (reference sequence). The J segment lost 4 bases and the V segment lost 5 bases, leaving 8 bases of the junction unmatched. The CDR3 nucleotides are TGTGCCAGCAGCCACTTAGCGGGAGGCGCTTACAATGAGCAGTTCTTC. It translates to CASSHLAGGAYNEQFF.

J is TRBJ2-3 and V is TRBV28, with TRBD2 as a possible D gene (6 bases). Germline V gene sequence: CDR1 MDHEN, CDR2 SYDVKM. The CDR3 sequence is 14 residues long. V was shortened by 8 bases and J by 1 base, with 13 bases between the two germline ends. The CDR3 region is CASSRGSRTDTQYF. DNA for the CDR3: TGTGCCAGCTCGCGGGGTTCTCGCACAGATACGCAGTATTTT.

This chain links TRBV11-2 with TRBJ2-7, with D hard to call. The V gene's germline CDR1 is SGHAT and CDR2 FQNNGV. V lost 5 bases and J 3 bases, leaving 14 bases between the germline ends. The CDR3 has 14 residues. The CDR3 here is CASSPGQRFYEQYF. CDR3 nucleotides: TGTGCCAGCAGCCCCGGGCAAAGGTTCTACGAGCAGTACTTC. The whole variable domain, filled in from reference TRBV11-2 and TRBJ2-7, reads EAGVAQSPRYKIIEKRQSVAFWCNPISGHATLYWYQQILGQGPKLLIQFQNNGVVDDSQLPKDRFSAERLKGVDSTLKIQPAKLEDSAVYLCASSPGQRFYEQYFGPGTRLTVT.

The gene calls are TRBV7-8 and TRBJ2-1; TRBD2 matches at 9 bases. This CDR3 is built from 17 residues. V lost 5 bases to trimming and J lost 4 bases; unmatched junction nucleotides: 12. CDR1 and CDR2 (germline): SGHVS, FQNEAQ. The CDR3 sequence: CASSIEVAGEGYNEQFF. CDR3 coding DNA: TGTGCCAGCAGCATCGAGGTAGCGGGAGAGGGGTACAATGAGCAGTTCTTC.

Turning to this clone: Other DNA sequences in this specimen translate into the identical CDR3. The V and J genes are TRBV27 and TRBJ2-1; D unclear. CDR3 size: 15 residues. The germline V and J ends were trimmed by 3 bases and 0 bases, with 9 bases remaining between them. The germline V gene encodes CDR1 MNHEY and CDR2 SMNVEV (reference sequence). CDR3 residues: CASSFGRSSYNEQFF. The CDR3 region has the DNA TGTGCCAGCAGTTTTGGTCGGAGCTCCTACAATGAGCAGTTCTTC.

The chain employs TRBV30 and TRBJ1-4; D is undetermined. The CDR3 covers 14 residues. The germline gives CDR1 GTSNPN, CDR2 SVGIG (reference sequence). Trimming removed 0 bases at V and 11 bases at J, with 16 bases between. The CDR3 DNA sequence: TGTGCCTGGAGTGTACCCGGGGTCTTCATCAAACTGTTTTTT. Translated, it gives CAWSVPGVFIKLFF.

This chain connects TRBV28 to TRBJ2-1; 11 nucleotides agree with TRBD2. V lost 5 bases, J lost 7 bases, and 13 bases stayed unmatched. The CDR3 loop spans 17 amino acids. Germline V lookup: CDR1 MDHEN, CDR2 SYDVKM. In DNA, the CDR3 is TGTGCCAGCAGTCTGGAAACTAGCGGGAGATCGGTAAATGAGCAGTTCTTC. Translation gives CASSLETSGRSVNEQFF.

This chain connects TRBV4-1 to TRBJ2-7; D is undetermined. The length of the CDR3 is 15 residues. V shed 1 base and J shed 2 bases, with 12 bases lying between them. Germline V lookup: CDR1 MGHRA, CDR2 YSYEKL. For the CDR3, the DNA is TGCGCCAGCAGCCAAGGGCAGGCCTACCCCTACGAGCAGTACTTC. This sequence encodes CASSQGQAYPYEQYF.

V and J are TRBV2 and TRBJ2-7, with D hard to call. The CDR3 is 11 amino acids. Trimming left V 10 bases short and J 7 bases short, with 14 bases between. The germline CDR1 and CDR2 sequences are SNHLY and FYNNEI. The CDR3 region is CATGRRDEQYF. CDR3 in DNA: TGTGCCACCGGACGACGCGATGAGCAGTACTTC.

As DNA, the CDR3 is TGTGCCAGCAGAGGCTCCGCAGGGGGCGCAGGAAACACCATATATTTT. Its protein is CASRGSAGGAGNTIYF. This sequence joins TRBV27 and TRBJ1-3; 8 nucleotides align to TRBD1. The junction had 11 bases not matched to a gene; V was cut back by 6 bases and J by 4 bases. This CDR3 has 16 residues. The V gene's germline CDR1 is MNHEY and CDR2 SMNVEV (reference sequence).

This chain uses TRBV11-2 with TRBJ2-7, with D hard to call. V lost 5 bases to trimming and J lost 7 bases, with 9 bases between them. The CDR3 consists of 11 residues. Germline assignment: CDR1 SGHAT and CDR2 FQNNGV. This CDR3 reads CASSQPWEQYF. The CDR3 DNA sequence: TGTGCCAGCAGCCAGCCTTGGGAGCAGTACTTC.

The rearrangement links TRBV6-1 to TRBJ1-3, with D hard to call. Germline V gene lookup returns CDR1 MNHNS and CDR2 SASEGT. The V and J ends lost 7 bases and 3 bases respectively, with 4 bases between them. The CDR3 totals 11 residues. CDR3: CASTNGNTIYF. CDR3 DNA: TGTGCCAGCACTAATGGAAACACCATATATTTT.

The chain recombines TRBV4-1 with TRBJ2-5; no firm D call. Near its end, the DNA agrees better with TRBJ2-7, so the J call may be wrong. Germline V gives CDR1 MGHRA, CDR2 YSYEKL. The CDR3 has 13 residues. CDR3 in amino acids: CASSQGGVSEQYF. The CDR3 nucleotides read TGCGCCAGCAGCCAAGGAGGAGTGAGCGAGCAGTACTTC.

This clone is a singleton in its sample. V gene TRBV5-5 combines with J gene TRBJ1-4; the match to TRBD1 covers 7 bases. The V gene end was trimmed by 2 bases and the J gene end by 5 bases; junction bases not matched to a gene: 6. Germline lookup yields CDR1 SGHKS and CDR2 YYEKEE (reference sequence). The CDR3 is 15 amino acids. The CDR3 reads CASSFPDRANEKLFF. For the CDR3, the DNA is TGTGCCAGCAGCTTTCCTGACAGGGCCAATGAAAAACTGTTTTTT.

The chain joins TRBV7-2 to TRBJ1-5; tentative D call: TRBD1 (5 bases). Per the germline V gene, CDR1 is SGHTA and CDR2 is FQGNSA. CDR3 length: 16 amino acids. The ends were cut back, 5 bases at V and 1 base at J, with 15 bases in the middle. CDR3 sequence reads: CASSPLGVRSNQPQHF. The CDR3 nucleotides read TGTGCCAGCAGCCCCCTAGGGGTACGGAGCAATCAGCCCCAGCATTTT.

V is TRBV10-2 and J is TRBJ2-3, with D possibly TRBD2 on 5 matching bases. Trimming cost V 2 bases and J 5 bases, with 14 bases left between them. Germline lookup yields CDR1 WSHSY and CDR2 SAAADI. This CDR3 region has 15 residues. Here the CDR3 DNA reads TGCGCCAGCAGTGAGAGGGTCGTCGGGGAAGATACGCAGTATTTT. Protein: CASSERVVGEDTQYF.

The V call is TRBV11-2, the J call TRBJ2-2; 13 bases are a match to TRBD2. The germline CDR1 and CDR2 sequences are SGHAT and FQNNGV. The CDR3 totals 18 residues. With 5 bases clipped from V and 5 bases from J, the junction kept 11 bases outside the gene matches. The CDR3 DNA sequence: TGTGCCAGCAGCCATTCCGGACTAGCGGGAGCGCAAACCGGGGAGCTGTTTTTT. Amino acids: CASSHSGLAGAQTGELFF.

In the case of this clone: An end of the junction does not agree with germline; a read error may underlie this. This chain uses TRBV11-3 with TRBJ1-3, with unresolved D. The length of the CDR3 is 12 residues. Germline lookup yields CDR1 SGHNT and CDR2 YENEEA. For the CDR3, the DNA is TGTGCCAGCAGCTTAGCCCCGCGGACGGGGAATTTT. It specifies CASSLAPRTGNF.

This clone turned up a few times. Other nucleotide sequences in the sample specify the same CDR3. CDR3 loop: CASSSLYEQYF. Here the CDR3 DNA reads TGTGCCAGCAGTTCGTTGTACGAGCAGTACTTC. The rearrangement joins TRBV27 to TRBJ2-7; D not resolved. V was pared by 4 bases and J by 4 bases, with 5 bases between. CDR1 MNHEY and CDR2 SMNVEV come from the germline V gene (reference sequence). The CDR3 covers 11 residues.

The rearrangement joins TRBV29-1 to TRBJ2-7; TRBD2 is a possible D gene (6 bases). The germline V and J ends were trimmed by 6 bases and 0 bases, with 12 bases remaining between them. This CDR3 is built from 13 residues. From germline, CDR1 is SQVTM and CDR2 ANQGSEA. The CDR3 DNA reads as TGCAGCGTGCATAGCGGAAGCTCCTACGAGCAGTACTTC. Its protein is CSVHSGSSYEQYF.

Regarding this clone: The sample holds other DNA sequences that translate to the same CDR3. This chain links TRBV27 with TRBJ2-1; no clear D gene. Trimming removed 5 bases at V and 2 bases at J, with 10 bases between. Germline values: CDR1 MNHEY, CDR2 SMNVEV (reference sequence). CDR3 length: 14 amino acids. The CDR3 sequence is CASSLRAPYNEQFF. The CDR3 region has the DNA TGTGCCAGCAGTCTCCGGGCCCCCTACAATGAGCAGTTCTTC.

The rearrangement joins TRBV7-8 to TRBJ1-5; D unresolved. This CDR3 has 16 residues. Trimming stripped 3 bases from V and 0 bases from J, with 12 bases between. Germline V gene data show CDR1 as SGHVS and CDR2 as FQNEAQ. In DNA form, the CDR3 reads TGTGCCAGCAGCTTTTATCCGGAGAATAGCAATCAGCCCCAGCATTTT. Its translation: CASSFYPENSNQPQHF.

Turning to this clone: Other DNA sequences in this specimen translate into the identical CDR3. J is TRBJ1-5 and V is TRBV4-1; D gene uncertain. Trimming shortened V by 1 base and J by 3 bases, and 10 bases separated the two germline ends. Germline CDR1 and CDR2: MGHRA and YSYEKL. This CDR3 is 15 amino acids long. The CDR3 DNA reads TGCGCCAGCAGCCAAGCTTGGAGGGACAATCAGCCCCAGCATTTT. Translated: CASSQAWRDNQPQHF.

The J gene is TRBJ2-7, the V gene TRBV19; 12 bases are shared with TRBD2. The CDR3 runs 16 residues. The junction had 2 bases not matched to a gene; V was cut back by 0 bases and J by 2 bases. CDR1 is LNHDA, CDR2 SQIVND, per germline (reference sequence). The CDR3 region has the DNA TGTGCCAGTAGTATAGACGGACTAGCGGGGACCTACGAGCAGTACTTC. As protein: CASSIDGLAGTYEQYF. Using reference TRBV19 and TRBJ2-7 for the parts outside the CDR3, the full variable domain is DGGITQSPKYLFRKEGQNVTLSCEQNLNHDAMYWYRQDPGQGLRLIYYSQIVNDFQKGDIAEGYSVSREKKESFPLTVTSAQKNPTAFYLCASSIDGLAGTYEQYFGPGTRLTVT.

The CDR3 loop reads CASSLGVAALTDTQYF. The CDR3 region has the DNA TGCGCCAGCAGCCTAGGGGTAGCGGCTCTCACAGATACGCAGTATTTT. V is TRBV4-1 and J is TRBJ2-3; TRBD2 might be the D (6 bases). The V gene lost 4 bases and the J gene lost 2 bases, with 16 bases spanning the gap. The CDR3 has 16 residues. From germline, CDR1 is MGHRA and CDR2 YSYEKL.

This chain joins TRBV29-1 and TRBJ2-4; D may be TRBD1 or TRBD2 (5 bases each). The CDR3 covers 15 residues. Germline V CDR1 and CDR2: SQVTM, ANQGSEA. Trimming removed 4 bases from V and 6 bases from J, with 19 bases in between. CDR3 protein: CSVVGTEVPGNIQYF. In nucleotides, the CDR3 is TGCAGCGTTGTCGGGACGGAGGTTCCGGGAAACATTCAGTACTTC.

J is TRBJ2-1 and V is TRBV15; D is possibly TRBD2 (5 bases). Trimming cost V 1 base and J 5 bases, with 15 bases left between them. CDR1 LNHNV and CDR2 YYDKDF come from the germline V gene (reference sequence). This CDR3 has 16 residues. The CDR3: CATSRAPEGLNNEQFF. CDR3 nucleotide sequence: TGTGCCACCAGCAGAGCCCCCGAGGGCCTAAACAATGAGCAGTTCTTC.

The chain links TRBV28 to TRBJ2-1; TRBD2 is a possible D gene (5 bases). This CDR3 comprises 16 residues. Germline V gives CDR1 MDHEN, CDR2 SYDVKM. Trimming took 3 bases from V and 5 from J, leaving 17 bases between them. In DNA form, the CDR3 reads TGTGCCAGCAGTTTCTCGTGGGAGAAGCCTCACAATGAGCAGTTCTTC. It specifies CASSFSWEKPHNEQFF.